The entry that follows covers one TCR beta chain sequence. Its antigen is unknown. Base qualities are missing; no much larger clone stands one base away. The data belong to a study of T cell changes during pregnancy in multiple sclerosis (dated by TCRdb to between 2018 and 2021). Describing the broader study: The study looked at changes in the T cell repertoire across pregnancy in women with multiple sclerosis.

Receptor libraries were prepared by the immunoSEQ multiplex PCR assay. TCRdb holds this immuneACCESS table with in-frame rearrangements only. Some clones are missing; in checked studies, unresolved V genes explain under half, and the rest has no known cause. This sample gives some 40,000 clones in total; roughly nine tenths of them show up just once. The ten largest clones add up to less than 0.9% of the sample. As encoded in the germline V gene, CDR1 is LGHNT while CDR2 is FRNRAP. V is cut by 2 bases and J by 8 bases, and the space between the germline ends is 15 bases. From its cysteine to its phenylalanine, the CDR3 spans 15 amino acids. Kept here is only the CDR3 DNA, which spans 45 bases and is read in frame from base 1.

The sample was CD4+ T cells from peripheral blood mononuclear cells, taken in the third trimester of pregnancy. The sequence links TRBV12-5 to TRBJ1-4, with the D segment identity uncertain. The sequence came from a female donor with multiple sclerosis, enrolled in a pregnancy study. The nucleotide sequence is TGTGCTAGTGGTTTGACGAGGGTTGTTGGCGAAAAACTGTTTTTT. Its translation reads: CASGLTRVVGEKLFF.